This T cell receptor (beta chain) came from a study of response to subunit inactivated influenza vaccine. Study conclusions and caveats: Authors suggested seasonal influenza vaccinations each recruit few new T cells.

Germline V gives CDR1 SGDLS, CDR2 YYNGEE. V was cut by 4 bases and J by 5 bases, with 12 bases left in between. The CDR3 is 13 residues long. This clonotype was detected only a few times. Its antigen is undetermined. Using its own MiXCR run on the RT-PCR reads, TCRdb lists one record per CDR3 protein. The table records roughly 650,000 distinct CDR3 sequences, 14% of them present only once. The V gene is TRBV9, the J gene TRBJ2-5, with D unresolved. This TCR was sampled from a man between 50 and 59 years old who received an inactivated influenza vaccine. The sample here was PBMCs from blood, taken 14 to 15 days before vaccination. The CDR3 is CASSSYPGETQYF. The CDR3 DNA follows: TGTGCCAGCAGCTCCTATCCCGGGGAGACCCAGTACTTC.